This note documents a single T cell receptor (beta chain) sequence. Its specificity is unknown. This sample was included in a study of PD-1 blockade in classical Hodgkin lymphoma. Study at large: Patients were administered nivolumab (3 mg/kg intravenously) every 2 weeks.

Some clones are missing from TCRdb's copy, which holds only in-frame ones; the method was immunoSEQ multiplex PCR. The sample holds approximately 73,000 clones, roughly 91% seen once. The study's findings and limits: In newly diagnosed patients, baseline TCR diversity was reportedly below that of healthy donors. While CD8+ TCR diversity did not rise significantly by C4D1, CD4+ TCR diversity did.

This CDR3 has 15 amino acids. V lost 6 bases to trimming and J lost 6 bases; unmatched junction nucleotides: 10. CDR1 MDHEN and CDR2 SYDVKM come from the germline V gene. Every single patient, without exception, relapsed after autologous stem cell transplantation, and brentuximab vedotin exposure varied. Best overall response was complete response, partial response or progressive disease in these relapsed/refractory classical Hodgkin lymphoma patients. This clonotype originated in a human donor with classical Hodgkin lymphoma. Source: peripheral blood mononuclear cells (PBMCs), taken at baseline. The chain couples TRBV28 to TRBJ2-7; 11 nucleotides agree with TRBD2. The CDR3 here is CASSRTSGRGVEQYF. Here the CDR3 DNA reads TGTGCCAGCAGCCGAACTAGCGGGAGAGGTGTCGAGCAGTACTTC.